The 21 T cell receptor beta chains listed next were all sequenced from one sample in a study of blood T cells in healthy people across ages. Together with a sample-barcoded 5' primer, a J-beta primer mix was included in a second PCR lasting about 6 to 11 cycles. TCRdb re-called the 5' RACE reads through MiXCR, storing one row per CDR3 protein. The sample shows around 1,000,000 distinct CDR3 sequences, approximately 26% of them seen only once. The data were also submitted as part of a second study, on T cells of mothers and their children.

The sample was blood. These receptors were taken from a girl under 10 years old in good health.

This CDR3 reads CAISLGQNGYTF. The CDR3 region has the DNA TGTGCCATCAGTCTTGGACAGAATGGCTACACCTTC. The chain recombines TRBV10-3 with TRBJ1-2, with a tentative D call TRBD1 (6 bases). The CDR3 length is 12 residues. CDR1 and CDR2 (germline): ENHRY, SYGVKD. Trimming cost V 5 bases and J 6 bases, with 10 bases left between them.

This clonotype was counted only a few times. The genes are TRBV7-9 and TRBJ1-4, with D perhaps matching TRBD1 (6 bases). Trimming took 5 bases from V and 5 from J, leaving 12 bases between them. Germline CDR1 SEHNR, CDR2 FQNEAQ (reference sequence). This CDR3 is 14 amino acids long. CDR3 residues: CASSPGRGNEKLFF. In nucleotides, the CDR3 is TGTGCCAGCAGCCCAGGGAGGGGGAATGAAAAACTGTTTTTT.

The CDR3 loop reads CSARDRLGVHLYQETQYF. CDR3 nucleotides: TGCAGTGCTAGAGATCGGCTGGGGGTCCACCTGTACCAAGAGACCCAGTACTTC. This sequence joins TRBV20-1 and TRBJ2-5; D is perhaps TRBD1 or TRBD2 (5 bases each). Germline lookup yields CDR1 DFQATT and CDR2 SNEGSKA (reference sequence). The CDR3 sequence is 18 residues long. Deletions cut 0 bases from V and 0 bases from J, with 20 bases between.

The J gene is TRBJ2-1, the V gene TRBV27, with D perhaps matching TRBD2 (6 bases). CDR3 size: 15 residues. Germline V gene data show CDR1 as MNHEY and CDR2 as SMNVEV (reference sequence). The V end lost 5 bases, the J end lost 4 bases, and 15 bases lay between the germline ends. The CDR3 nucleotides are TGTGCCAGCAGTCCCTCGGCGGGGCTTTACAATGAGCAGTTCTTC. It encodes CASSPSAGLYNEQFF.

The chain has TRBV12-3 or TRBV12-4 and TRBJ2-6, with a tentative D call TRBD1 (5 bases). The V end lost 5 bases, the J end lost 2 bases, and 10 bases lay between the germline ends. The CDR3 loop spans 15 amino acids. CDR3 in amino acids: CASSREDTGANVLTF. CDR3 nucleotides: TGTGCCAGCAGTCGAGAGGACACTGGGGCCAACGTCCTGACTTTC.

This clonotype showed up just a few times. The chain is built from TRBV20-1 and TRBJ1-3; D unclear. This CDR3 has 14 residues. Germline lookup yields CDR1 DFQATT and CDR2 SNEGSKA (reference sequence). Trimming pared 6 bases from V and 3 bases from J, leaving 15 bases between. The CDR3 sequence: CSAVDLGRGNTIYF. Written as DNA, the CDR3 is TGCAGTGCGGTTGATTTGGGTCGTGGAAACACCATATATTTT.

In its sample, this clonotype was seen a few times. The gene calls are TRBV20-1 and TRBJ2-3; 7 nucleotides align to TRBD2. Germline-derived CDR1 and CDR2 are DFQATT and SNEGSKA (reference sequence). V shed 5 bases and J 2 bases; nucleotides not matched to a gene: 7. CDR3 length equals 14 residues. Here the CDR3 reads CSAPQRDSTDTQYF. The CDR3 region has the DNA TGCAGTGCTCCCCAGCGGGATTCCACAGATACGCAGTATTTT.

This clonotype was observed a handful of times. V gene TRBV20-1 combines with J gene TRBJ2-5; TRBD2 is a possible D gene (6 bases). Trimming cost V 0 bases and J 5 bases, with 16 bases left between them. Germline V gives CDR1 DFQATT, CDR2 SNEGSKA (reference sequence). The CDR3 extends over 15 amino acids. The CDR3 is CSARDLTREKETQYF. The DNA of the CDR3 is TGCAGTGCTAGAGATCTGACTAGGGAGAAGGAGACCCAGTACTTC.

This rearrangement joins TRBV27 to TRBJ1-2; D perhaps matches TRBD1 (5 bases). Trimming cost V 4 bases and J 3 bases, with 9 bases left between them. The CDR3 totals 13 residues. Germline assignment: CDR1 MNHEY and CDR2 SMNVEV (reference sequence). This CDR3 is CASSYGADYGYTF. The CDR3 coding sequence is TGTGCCAGCAGTTATGGGGCAGACTATGGCTACACCTTC.

J is TRBJ2-3 and V is TRBV11-2; no firm D call. Trimming cost V 3 bases and J 2 bases, with 3 bases left between them. Looked up from germline, CDR1 is SGHAT and CDR2 is FQNNGV. The CDR3 sequence is 12 residues long. Here the CDR3 reads CASSFVTDTQYF. In DNA form, the CDR3 reads TGTGCCAGCAGCTTTGTCACAGATACGCAGTATTTT. Looking up the rest from reference TRBV11-2 and TRBJ2-3 gives the full variable domain: EAGVAQSPRYKIIEKRQSVAFWCNPISGHATLYWYQQILGQGPKLLIQFQNNGVVDDSQLPKDRFSAERLKGVDSTLKIQPAKLEDSAVYLCASSFVTDTQYFGPGTRLTVL.

The J gene is TRBJ2-7, the V gene TRBV20-1; D is tentatively TRBD1 or TRBD2 (5 bases each). Trimming pared 4 bases from V and 2 bases from J, leaving 9 bases between. CDR1 DFQATT and CDR2 SNEGSKA come from the germline V gene (reference sequence). This CDR3 comprises 12 residues. In DNA form, the CDR3 reads TGCAGTGCTATCATGGGGGCCTACGAGCAGTACTTC. This encodes CSAIMGAYEQYF.

This clonotype has only a few counts. The chain is built from TRBV7-9 and TRBJ2-1; D possibly uses TRBD1 or TRBD2 (5 bases each). TRBJ2-5 matches the DNA end more closely, so the J call is doubtful. This CDR3 region has 15 residues. Germline lookup yields CDR1 SEHNR and CDR2 FQNEAQ (reference sequence). The CDR3 DNA follows: TGTGCCAGCAGTCCTTATAGGGGAGAAGGAGAGACCCAGTACTTC. It specifies CASSPYRGEGETQYF.

This clonotype was seen more than once but under ten times. V is TRBV5-1 and J is TRBJ2-1; perhaps TRBD1 as D (6 bases). Trimming cost V 10 bases and J 6 bases, with 20 bases left between them. The germline CDR1 and CDR2 sequences are SGHRS and YFSETQ. The CDR3 is 14 amino acids. CDR3 sequence: CASRPRGEGNEQFF. CDR3 DNA sequence: TGCGCCTCCCGACCCAGGGGTGAGGGCAATGAGCAGTTCTTC.

The chain carries TRBV2 and TRBJ1-4; a possible D gene is TRBD1 (5 bases). The CDR3 loop spans 13 amino acids. Germline lookup yields CDR1 SNHLY and CDR2 FYNNEI. The V end lost 8 bases, the J end lost 3 bases, and 10 bases lay between the germline ends. The CDR3 region is CASRDLANEKLFF. CDR3 in DNA: TGTGCCAGCCGGGACCTGGCTAATGAAAAACTGTTTTTT. Complete variable domain (other parts from reference TRBV2 and TRBJ1-4): EPEVTQTPSHQVTQMGQEVILRCVPISNHLYFYWYRQILGQKVEFLVSFYNNEISEKSEIFDDQFSVERPDGSNFTLKIRSTKLEDSAMYFCASRDLANEKLFFGSGTQLSVL.

The chain recombines TRBV5-4 with TRBJ1-3, with a weak D call TRBD1 (6 bases). Trimming shortened V by 7 bases and J by 0 bases, and 14 bases separated the two germline ends. In germline, CDR1 is SGHNT, CDR2 YYREEE (reference sequence). CDR3 size: 15 residues. CDR3 sequence (DNA): TGTGCCAGCTATCCTGGGGGCACCTCTGGAAACACCATATATTTT. Protein: CASYPGGTSGNTIYF.

This clonotype was detected only a few times. The chain links TRBV20-1 to TRBJ2-1, with 9 bases fitting TRBD2. The CDR3 extends over 14 amino acids. After removal of 2 bases from V and 7 bases from J, the junction contained 6 bases not matched to a gene. Per the germline V gene, CDR1 is DFQATT and CDR2 is SNEGSKA (reference sequence). CDR3 DNA sequence: TGCAGTGCTAGACTAGCGGGAAGGGGAAATGAGCAGTTCTTC. Protein sequence: CSARLAGRGNEQFF.

This clonotype has a handful of counts. This sequence joins TRBV6-1 and TRBJ2-1; D is possibly TRBD2 (5 bases). The CDR3 is 14 residues long. The germline V gene encodes CDR1 MNHNS and CDR2 SASEGT. Between the trimmed V and J ends, which lost 6 bases and 0 bases, there was a span of 9 bases. CDR3 loop: CASRRASSYNEQFF. In DNA form, the CDR3 reads TGTGCCAGCAGGAGGGCAAGCTCCTACAATGAGCAGTTCTTC.

V is TRBV7-6 and J is TRBJ1-2; D is ambiguous. Germline CDR1 and CDR2: SGHVS and FNYEAQ. V lost 5 bases and J 4 bases, leaving 20 bases between the germline ends. This CDR3 spans 16 amino acids. The DNA for the CDR3 is TGTGCCAGCAGCGCGGCGGAGACGATTTCATCCTATGGCTACACCTTC. Translated, it gives CASSAAETISSYGYTF.

This clonotype was counted a single time. V usage is TRBV4-2 and J usage is TRBJ1-1; D gene uncertain. V gave up 1 base and J gave up 0 bases, with 6 bases separating them. This CDR3 is 14 amino acids long. Germline lookup yields CDR1 LGHNA and CDR2 YNFKEQ. CDR3 bases: TGTGCCAGCAGCCAAGTCCCAATGAACACTGAAGCTTTCTTT. Encoded protein: CASSQVPMNTEAFF.

The rearrangement uses TRBV12-5 and TRBJ2-1; D possibly corresponds to TRBD1 (6 bases). Germline assignment: CDR1 LGHNT and CDR2 FRNRAP. The CDR3 runs 13 residues. The V end lost 3 bases, the J end lost 6 bases, and 9 bases lay between the germline ends. The DNA of the CDR3 is TGTGCTAGTGGTTTAGTGGGGGCCAATGAGCAGTTCTTC. This sequence encodes CASGLVGANEQFF.

This clonotype was found a few times. The chain joins TRBV29-1 to TRBJ2-5; 8 bases match TRBD1. The J call may be wrong; the DNA end is better matched by TRBJ2-1. The CDR3 is made up of 12 amino acids. Germline CDR1 is SQVTM and CDR2 is ANQGSEA. DNA of the CDR3: TGCAGCGTTTACCAGGGGGCAGGGGAGCAGTTCTTC. Its protein product is CSVYQGAGEQFF.